This T cell receptor (beta chain) was sequenced during a study of OX40 agonist ivuxolimab in advanced cancers. About the study: Prior anti-PD-1, anti-PD-L1 or anti-CTLA-4 therapy did not bar entry, and 30% to 40% had some.

CDR3 length: 16 amino acids. The V gene's germline CDR1 is MNHNY and CDR2 SVGAGI (reference sequence). The V and J ends lost 5 bases and 7 bases, in that order; junction bases with no gene match: 12. Sequenced by immunoSEQ multiplex PCR; TCRdb stores in-frame clones only, minus some. The sample lists 75,000 to 95,000 clones; roughly 87% were seen once. Study-level findings and limits: Partial responders at 0.1-3.0 mg/kg showed near-lowest clonal expansion.

Notes on this clone: Its antigen is unidentified.

The sequence was obtained from an adult with an advanced solid tumor such as melanoma, head and neck, liver or kidney cancer. The material was CD4+ or CD8+ T cells sorted from blood, obtained in a trial of the OX40 agonist ivuxolimab. The chain is built from TRBV6-6 and TRBJ1-5, with 9 bases lining up with TRBD1. The DNA for the CDR3 is TGTGCCAGCAGTGCCTCCCGGGACAGGGTTCGGCAGCCCCAGCATTTT. This gives the protein CASSASRDRVRQPQHF.